One and the same sample provided the 19 T cell receptor beta chains below, sequenced in a study of blood T cell repertoires in COVID-19. Using immunoSEQ multiplex PCR, the repertoire was profiled, and TCRdb retains in-frame clones only, with some absent. The sample includes fewer than 300,000 clones, approximately 91% seen only once; the top ten take about 2%. Sequenced sample: peripheral blood. The receptors stem from a woman in her twenties or thirties with COVID-19, enrolled during active disease.

The gene calls are TRBV29-1 and TRBJ2-7, with 9 positions matching TRBD1. Germline CDR1 and CDR2: SQVTM and ANQGSEA. The CDR3 consists of 11 residues. V was clipped by 7 bases and J by 7 bases; unmatched bases: 5. The DNA for the CDR3 is TGCAGCGGAGACAGGGGGGGTGAGCAGTACTTC. Its translation is CSGDRGGEQYF.

This chain joins TRBV28 and TRBJ2-1; TRBD2 agrees at 11 bases. V shed 2 bases and J 9 bases; nucleotides not matched to a gene: 9. There are 16 residues in the CDR3. Germline-derived CDR1 and CDR2 are MDHEN and SYDVKM. The CDR3 region has the DNA TGTGCCAGCAGTTTAAGAGGACTAGCGGGCCGGGGTGAGCAGTTCTTC. Protein: CASSLRGLAGRGEQFF.

The CDR3 coding sequence is TGTGCCAGCAGCCCCCTCCAGGGTTGGGGCACTGAAGCTTTCTTT. Its protein product is CASSPLQGWGTEAFF. V is TRBV11-2 and J is TRBJ1-1; a possible D gene is TRBD1 (5 bases). Germline V gene lookup returns CDR1 SGHAT and CDR2 FQNNGV. The CDR3 contains 15 residues. With 5 bases removed from V and 4 bases from J, the gap between germline ends came to 17 bases. Supplemented by reference TRBV11-2 and TRBJ1-1, the full variable domain reads EAGVAQSPRYKIIEKRQSVAFWCNPISGHATLYWYQQILGQGPKLLIQFQNNGVVDDSQLPKDRFSAERLKGVDSTLKIQPAKLEDSAVYLCASSPLQGWGTEAFFGQGTRLTVV.

The chain joins TRBV6-5 to TRBJ2-1; possible D gene TRBD2, 5 bases. V lost 2 bases and J 5 bases, leaving 13 bases between the germline ends. CDR3 length: 15 residues. CDR1 is MNHEY, CDR2 SVGAGI, per germline. The CDR3 sequence: CASSYPLTRNNEQFF. CDR3 sequence (DNA): TGTGCCAGCAGTTACCCATTAACTAGAAACAATGAGCAGTTCTTC.

The V gene is TRBV30, the J gene TRBJ1-3; TRBD1 matches at 7 bases. The CDR3 is 13 amino acids. J lost 4 bases, V lost 5 bases, and 5 bases had no gene match. In germline, CDR1 is GTSNPN, CDR2 SVGIG (reference sequence). In DNA, the CDR3 is TGTGCCTGGGACAGGGTGGGGGGAAACACCATATATTTT. Its translation: CAWDRVGGNTIYF.

The chain joins TRBV3-1 (or the pseudogene TRBV3-2) to TRBJ1-5; D is possibly TRBD1 (5 bases). Per germline, CDR1 LGHDT and CDR2 YNNKEL (reference sequence). This CDR3 is built from 15 residues. Trimming stripped 5 bases from V and 2 bases from J, with 13 bases between. DNA of the CDR3: TGTGCCAGCAGCGCCCCGGGAGGGGGCAATCAGCCCCAGCATTTT. Its translation is CASSAPGGGNQPQHF.

The genes are TRBV19 and TRBJ2-1, with TRBD1 matching 7 bases. V was pared by 6 bases and J by 0 bases, with 5 bases of the junction left unmatched. The CDR3 has 15 residues. Germline V CDR1 and CDR2: LNHDA, SQIVND (reference sequence). The CDR3 loop is CASRLGTDSYNEQFF. Written as DNA, the CDR3 is TGTGCCAGTAGATTGGGGACAGACTCCTACAATGAGCAGTTCTTC. Full variable domain (remainder filled in from reference TRBV19 and TRBJ2-1): DGGITQSPKYLFRKEGQNVTLSCEQNLNHDAMYWYRQDPGQGLRLIYYSQIVNDFQKGDIAEGYSVSREKKESFPLTVTSAQKNPTAFYLCASRLGTDSYNEQFFGPGTRLTVL.

The CDR3 DNA reads TGTGCCAGTAGCACGTCAACGGAGACCTATGGCTACACCTTC. Protein product: CASSTSTETYGYTF. This chain connects TRBV19 to TRBJ1-2; D call uncertain. Trimming stripped 6 bases from V and 4 bases from J, with 15 bases between. This CDR3 contains 14 residues. The germline V gene encodes CDR1 LNHDA and CDR2 SQIVND (reference sequence).

The rearrangement joins TRBV27 to TRBJ2-7, with TRBD1 identical over 9 bases. V trimming: 3 bases; J trimming: 3 bases; junction bases outside the gene matches: 6. The CDR3 runs 15 residues. Per the germline V gene, CDR1 is MNHEY and CDR2 is SMNVEV (reference sequence). The CDR3 region is CASSFDGTGYYEQYF. For the CDR3, the DNA is TGTGCCAGCAGTTTCGACGGGACAGGGTACTACGAGCAGTACTTC.

The chain couples TRBV27 to TRBJ1-5; 10 bases agree with TRBD1. V shed 5 bases, J shed 6 bases, and the junction held 4 bases outside the gene matches. This CDR3 has 14 residues. CDR1 is MNHEY and CDR2 is SMNVEV in the germline V gene (reference sequence). The CDR3 DNA follows: TGTGCCAGCAGTCCCGGGACAGGGGTTCAGCCCCAGCATTTT. Encoded protein: CASSPGTGVQPQHF.

J is TRBJ2-1 and V is TRBV18; D may be TRBD2 (6 bases). The germline V gene encodes CDR1 KGHSH and CDR2 LQKENI. Trimming cost V 6 bases and J 0 bases, with 18 bases left between them. This CDR3 is built from 17 residues. The CDR3 DNA reads TGTGCCAGCTCGGCGGACATAGCGGAGAGCTCCTACAATGAGCAGTTCTTC. This translates into CASSADIAESSYNEQFF.

The genes are TRBV11-3 and TRBJ1-2, with TRBD1 matching 8 bases. The CDR3 consists of 13 residues. Trimming took 4 bases from V and 13 from J; bases not matched to a gene: 11. CDR1 is SGHNT, CDR2 YENEEA, per germline. The CDR3 DNA sequence: TGTGCCAGCAGCTCATCGGACAGGGAAAGGAGCACCTTC. As protein: CASSSSDRERSTF.

This chain uses TRBV2 with TRBJ2-2; the match to TRBD1 covers 9 bases. Per the germline V gene, CDR1 is SNHLY and CDR2 is FYNNEI. The CDR3 spans 15 residues. Trimming cost V 5 bases and J 3 bases; bases outside gene matches: 4. CDR3 nucleotide sequence: TGTGCCAGCAGTTGGGACAGGGCCGACACCGGGGAGCTGTTTTTT. Translation gives CASSWDRADTGELFF.

The chain combines TRBV5-6 with TRBJ1-1, with TRBD1 as a possible D gene (6 bases). V shed 1 base and J shed 5 bases, with 15 bases lying between them. The CDR3 extends over 15 amino acids. Germline-derived CDR1 and CDR2 are SGHDT and YYEEEE. The CDR3 DNA reads as TGTGCCAGCAGCTTGTTGGGGGCGCTTCAAACTGAAGCTTTCTTT. Amino acid sequence: CASSLLGALQTEAFF. The entire variable domain, with the rest obtained from reference TRBV5-6 and TRBJ1-1, is as follows: DAGVTQSPTHLIKTRGQQVTLRCSPKSGHDTVSWYQQALGQGPQFIFQYYEEEERQRGNFPDRFSGHQFPNYSSELNVNALLLGDSALYLCASSLLGALQTEAFFGQGTRLTVV.

The chain joins TRBV19 to TRBJ1-4; 8 positions match TRBD1. The CDR3 covers 14 residues. J lost 3 bases, V lost 6 bases, and 3 bases had no gene match. Per germline, CDR1 LNHDA and CDR2 SQIVND (reference sequence). CDR3 region: CASSPTGANEKLFF. In DNA, the CDR3 is TGTGCCAGTAGCCCGACAGGGGCTAATGAAAAACTGTTTTTT.

The chain joins TRBV19 to TRBJ1-2; 11 positions agree with TRBD1. The V segment lost 3 bases and the J segment 2 bases; nucleotides outside the gene matches: 5. The CDR3 spans 16 residues. Germline lookup yields CDR1 LNHDA and CDR2 SQIVND (reference sequence). The CDR3 region is CASSIDGTGGNYGYTF. In DNA, the CDR3 is TGTGCCAGTAGTATTGACGGGACAGGGGGGAACTATGGCTACACCTTC.

CDR3 DNA sequence: TGCGCCAGCAGCTCGACAGGGTCTAGCAATCAGCCCCAGCATTTT. Translating it yields CASSSTGSSNQPQHF. The chain carries TRBV5-1 and TRBJ1-5, with TRBD1 matching 7 bases. The CDR3 spans 15 residues. CDR1 SGHRS and CDR2 YFSETQ come from the germline V gene. Losses at the gene ends were 3 bases for V and 0 bases for J; bases not matched to a gene: 3.

The chain joins TRBV7-9 to TRBJ2-1; 8 bases align to TRBD2. J lost 6 bases, V lost 5 bases, and 3 bases had no gene match. This CDR3 is 13 amino acids long. From germline, CDR1 is SEHNR and CDR2 FQNEAQ (reference sequence). CDR3: CASSQGTSNEQFF. DNA for the CDR3: TGTGCCAGCAGCCAAGGGACTAGCAATGAGCAGTTCTTC.

This clone was picked up a small number of times. The CDR3 loop is CATSDPGIGYGYTF. The CDR3 bases are TGTGCCACCAGTGATCCCGGGATCGGCTATGGCTACACCTTC. The genes are TRBV24-1 and TRBJ1-2; D remains unclear. From germline, CDR1 is KGHDR and CDR2 SFDVKD. The CDR3 consists of 14 residues. V was cut by 3 bases and J by 4 bases, with 11 bases left in between.